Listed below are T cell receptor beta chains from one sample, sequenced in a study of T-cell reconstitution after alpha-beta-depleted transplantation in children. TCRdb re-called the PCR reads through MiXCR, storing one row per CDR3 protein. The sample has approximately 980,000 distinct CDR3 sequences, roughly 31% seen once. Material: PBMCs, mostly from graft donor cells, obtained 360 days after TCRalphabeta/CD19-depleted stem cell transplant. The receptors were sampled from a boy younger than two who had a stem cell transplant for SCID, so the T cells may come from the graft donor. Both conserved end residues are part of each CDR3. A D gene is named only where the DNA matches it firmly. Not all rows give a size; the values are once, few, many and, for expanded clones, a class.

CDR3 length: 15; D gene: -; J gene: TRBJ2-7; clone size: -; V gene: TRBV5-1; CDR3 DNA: TGCGCCAGCAGCTCCCGAGGTGGCGGGGGCCACGAGCAGTACTTC; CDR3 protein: CASSSRGGGGHEQYF
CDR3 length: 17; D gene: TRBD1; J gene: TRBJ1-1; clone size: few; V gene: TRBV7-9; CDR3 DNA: TGTGCCAGCAGCTTGGACAGGGGCCCCCTCTTTGGCACTGAAGCTTTCTTT; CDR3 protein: CASSLDRGPLFGTEAFF
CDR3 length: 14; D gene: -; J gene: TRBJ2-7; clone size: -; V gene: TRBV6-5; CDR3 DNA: TGTGCCAGCAGTTACTCGCGGTTATGGGGTGAGCAGTACTTC; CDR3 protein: CASSYSRLWGEQYF
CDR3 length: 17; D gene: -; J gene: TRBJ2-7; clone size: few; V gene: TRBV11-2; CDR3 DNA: TGTGCCAGCAGCGCGTTAAAAATTGAGCGTGGGTCCTACGAGCAGTACTTC; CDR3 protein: CASSALKIERGSYEQYF
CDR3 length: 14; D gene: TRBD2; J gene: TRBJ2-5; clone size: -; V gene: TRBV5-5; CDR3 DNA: TGTGCCAGCAGCGGGGGGACTAGCGAAGAGACCCAGTACTTC; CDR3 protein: CASSGGTSEETQYF
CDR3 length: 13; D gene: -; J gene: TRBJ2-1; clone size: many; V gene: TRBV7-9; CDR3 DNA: TGTGCCAGCAGCCCAACCGTCACCAATGAGCAGTTCTTC; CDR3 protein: CASSPTVTNEQFF
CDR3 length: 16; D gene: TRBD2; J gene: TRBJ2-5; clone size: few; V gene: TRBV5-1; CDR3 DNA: TGCGCCAGCAGCTTAGGGCCGGGACTAGGAGAAGAGACCCAGTACTTC; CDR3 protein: CASSLGPGLGEETQYF
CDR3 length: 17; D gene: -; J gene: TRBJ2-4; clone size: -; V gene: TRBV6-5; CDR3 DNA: TGTGCCAGCAGTTACCTAGGCCTGTTGAGAGCCAAAAACATTCAGTACTTC; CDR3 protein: CASSYLGLLRAKNIQYF
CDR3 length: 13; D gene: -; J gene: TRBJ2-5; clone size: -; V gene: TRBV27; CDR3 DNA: TGTGCCAGCAGGAAAGTGTACCAAGAGACCCAGTACTTC; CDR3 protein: CASRKVYQETQYF
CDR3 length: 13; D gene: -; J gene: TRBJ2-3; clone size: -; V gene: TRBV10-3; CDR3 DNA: TGTGCCATCAGTGAGTCCGGAGTAGATACGCAGTATTTT; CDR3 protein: CAISESGVDTQYF
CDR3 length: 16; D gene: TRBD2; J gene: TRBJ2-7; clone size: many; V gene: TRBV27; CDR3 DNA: TGTGCCAGCAGTCTTAGCGGGGGCACATTGTCCTACGAGCAGTACTTC; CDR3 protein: CASSLSGGTLSYEQYF
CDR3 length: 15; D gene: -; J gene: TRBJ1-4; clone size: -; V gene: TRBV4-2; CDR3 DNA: TGTGCCAGCAGCCAAGGAGGGGACGTTAATGAAAAACTGTTTTTT; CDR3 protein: CASSQGGDVNEKLFF
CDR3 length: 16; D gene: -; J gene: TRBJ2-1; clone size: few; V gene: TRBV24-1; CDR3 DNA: TGTGCCACCAGTGGGAGCAGGGGGGCCCCAAGCAATGAGCAGTTCTTC; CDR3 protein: CATSGSRGAPSNEQFF
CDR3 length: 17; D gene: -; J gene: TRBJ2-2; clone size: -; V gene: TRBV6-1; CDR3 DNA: TGTGCCAGCAGTGGTCTTTGGGGGGCCTACCCAACCGGGGAGCTGTTTTTT; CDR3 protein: CASSGLWGAYPTGELFF
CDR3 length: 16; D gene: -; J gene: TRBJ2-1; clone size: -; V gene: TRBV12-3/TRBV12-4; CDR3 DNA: TGTGCCAGCAGTTTTCCGGGACTTCCCCTCTACAATGAGCAGTTCTTC; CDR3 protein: CASSFPGLPLYNEQFF
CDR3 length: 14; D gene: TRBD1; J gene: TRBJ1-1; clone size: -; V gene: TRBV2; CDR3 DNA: TGTGCCAGCACCGTCGACAGGGGGGGCACTGAAGCTTTCTTT; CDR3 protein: CASTVDRGGTEAFF
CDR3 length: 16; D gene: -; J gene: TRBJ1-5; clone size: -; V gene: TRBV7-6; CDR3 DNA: TGTGCCAGCAGCTTAAGGGGGTGGGAAAGCAATCAGCCCCAGCATTTT; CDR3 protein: CASSLRGWESNQPQHF
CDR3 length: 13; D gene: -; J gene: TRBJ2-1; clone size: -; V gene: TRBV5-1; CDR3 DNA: TGCGCCAGCAGCAGCTGGGAGGACAATGAGCAGTTCTTC; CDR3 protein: CASSSWEDNEQFF
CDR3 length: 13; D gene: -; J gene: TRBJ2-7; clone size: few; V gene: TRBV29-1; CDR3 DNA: TGCAGCGTCCTAGGGCGACGTTTCGACGAGCAGTACTTC; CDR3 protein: CSVLGRRFDEQYF
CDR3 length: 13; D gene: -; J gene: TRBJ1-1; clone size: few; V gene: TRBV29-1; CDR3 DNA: TGCAGCGTTGAGAAGCTTCTGAACACTGAAGCTTTCTTT; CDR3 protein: CSVEKLLNTEAFF
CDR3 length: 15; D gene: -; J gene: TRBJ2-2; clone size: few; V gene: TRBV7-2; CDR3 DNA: TGTGCCAGCAGCTTTAGTCGGACTGGCGCCGGGGAGCTGTTTTTT; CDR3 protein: CASSFSRTGAGELFF
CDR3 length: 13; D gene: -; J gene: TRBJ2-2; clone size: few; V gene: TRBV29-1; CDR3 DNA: TGCAGCGTGGGGACAACGAACACCGGGGAGCTGTTTTTT; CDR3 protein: CSVGTTNTGELFF
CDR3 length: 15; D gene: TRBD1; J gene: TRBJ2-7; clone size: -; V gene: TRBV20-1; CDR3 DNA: TGCAGTGCTAGGAGAACGGGACAGGGCCCATACGAGCAGTACTTC; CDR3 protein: CSARRTGQGPYEQYF
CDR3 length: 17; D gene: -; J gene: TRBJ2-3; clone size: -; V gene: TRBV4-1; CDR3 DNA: TGCGCCAGCAGCCAAGGCCCTGAGGGCAGGGGCACAGATACGCAGTATTTT; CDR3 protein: CASSQGPEGRGTDTQYF
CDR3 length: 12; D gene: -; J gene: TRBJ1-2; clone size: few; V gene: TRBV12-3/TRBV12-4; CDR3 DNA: TGTGCCAGCAGACCCAATGGAGGGGGCTACACCTTC; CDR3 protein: CASRPNGGGYTF
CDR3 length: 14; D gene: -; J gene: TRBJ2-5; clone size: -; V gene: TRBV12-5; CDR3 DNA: TGTGCTAGTGCCCCGGGTTCACTAAGGGAGACCCAGTACTTC; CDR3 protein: CASAPGSLRETQYF
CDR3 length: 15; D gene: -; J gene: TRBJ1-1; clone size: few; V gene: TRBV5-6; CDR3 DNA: TGTGCCAGCAGCTTTTCGGGACAACAGGGCGCTGAAGCTTTCTTT; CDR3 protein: CASSFSGQQGAEAFF
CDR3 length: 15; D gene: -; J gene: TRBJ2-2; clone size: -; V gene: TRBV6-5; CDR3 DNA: TGTGCCAGCAGTTACGTCCAGGGGCGCACCGGGGAGCTGTTTTTT; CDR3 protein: CASSYVQGRTGELFF
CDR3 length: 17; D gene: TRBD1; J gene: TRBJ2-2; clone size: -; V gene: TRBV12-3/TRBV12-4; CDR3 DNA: TGTGCCAGCAGTTTGGGCAACAGGGGTGCGAACACCGGGGAGCTGTTTTTT; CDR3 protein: CASSLGNRGANTGELFF
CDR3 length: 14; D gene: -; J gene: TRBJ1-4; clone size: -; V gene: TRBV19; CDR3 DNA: TGTGCCACTTCCCTCGACGAGAGGGGAGAAAAACTGTTTTTT; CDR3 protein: CATSLDERGEKLFF
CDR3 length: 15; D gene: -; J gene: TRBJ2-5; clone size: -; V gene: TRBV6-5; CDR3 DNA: TGTGCCAGCAGTTCGGAAGGACAGAACCAAGAGACCCAGTACTTC; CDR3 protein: CASSSEGQNQETQYF
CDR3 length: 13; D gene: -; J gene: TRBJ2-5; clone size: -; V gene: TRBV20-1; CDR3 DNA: TGCAGTGCTCCCTTCCCGCGTTACGAGACCCAGTACTTC; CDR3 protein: CSAPFPRYETQYF
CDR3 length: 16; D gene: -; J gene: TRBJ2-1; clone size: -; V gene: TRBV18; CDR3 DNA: TGTGCCAGCTCACCTTCCAGGCGAGGGAGGCGCAATGAGCAGTTCTTC; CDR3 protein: CASSPSRRGRRNEQFF
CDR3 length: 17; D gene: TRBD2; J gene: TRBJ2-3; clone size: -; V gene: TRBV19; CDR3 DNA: TGTGCCAGTAGTAGCGGGGGGCCTGATCTCTACACAGATACGCAGTATTTT; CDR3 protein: CASSSGGPDLYTDTQYF
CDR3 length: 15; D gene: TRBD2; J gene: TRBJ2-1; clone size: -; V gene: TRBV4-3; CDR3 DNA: TGCGCCAGTAAGTCGGAGACTAGCGGATACAATGAGCAGTTCTTC; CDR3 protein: CASKSETSGYNEQFF
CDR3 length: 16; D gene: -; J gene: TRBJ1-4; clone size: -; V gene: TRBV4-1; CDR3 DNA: TGCGCCAGCAGCCCCCGAGGGGCGGTCGGGGATGAAAAACTGTTTTTT; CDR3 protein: CASSPRGAVGDEKLFF
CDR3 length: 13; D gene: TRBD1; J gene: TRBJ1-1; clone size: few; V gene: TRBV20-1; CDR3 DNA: TGCAGTGCTCCCTCCGGCAGGGGGCCTGAAGCTTTCTTT; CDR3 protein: CSAPSGRGPEAFF
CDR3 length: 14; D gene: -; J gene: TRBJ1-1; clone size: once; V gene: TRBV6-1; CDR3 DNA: TGTGCCAGCAGTCCCGTCTCTTTTGGGACTGAAGCTTTCTTT; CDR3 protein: CASSPVSFGTEAFF
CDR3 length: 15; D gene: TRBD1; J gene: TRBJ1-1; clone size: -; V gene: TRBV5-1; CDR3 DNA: TGCGCCAGCAGCCACAACAGGGGCACGGGCACTGAAGCTTTCTTT; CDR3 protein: CASSHNRGTGTEAFF
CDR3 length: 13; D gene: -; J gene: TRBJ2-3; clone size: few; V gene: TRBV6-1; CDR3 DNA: TGTGCCAGCAGCCCTGGGACCCAGGATACGCAGTATTTT; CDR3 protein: CASSPGTQDTQYF
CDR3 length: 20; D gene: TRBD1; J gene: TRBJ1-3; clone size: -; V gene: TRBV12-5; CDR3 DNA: TGTGCTAGTGGTTTGGTACTAAAGGACAGGGGGCCCGTCTCTGGAAACACCATATATTTT; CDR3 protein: CASGLVLKDRGPVSGNTIYF
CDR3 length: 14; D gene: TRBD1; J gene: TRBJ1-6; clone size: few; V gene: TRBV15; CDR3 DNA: TGTGCCACCAATGCCGGGACAGCCGAATCACCCCTCCACTTT; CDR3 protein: CATNAGTAESPLHF
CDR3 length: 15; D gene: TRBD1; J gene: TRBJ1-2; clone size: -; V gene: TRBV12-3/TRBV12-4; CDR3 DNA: TGTGCCAGCTCCCCGGGACAGGGGCTTGGGTATGGCTACACCTTC; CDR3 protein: CASSPGQGLGYGYTF
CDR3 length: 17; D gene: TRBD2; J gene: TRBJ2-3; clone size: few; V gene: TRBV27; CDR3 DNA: TGTGCCAGCAGTCCCCCTCTACTAGCGGGGGCCACAGATACGCAGTATTTT; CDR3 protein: CASSPPLLAGATDTQYF
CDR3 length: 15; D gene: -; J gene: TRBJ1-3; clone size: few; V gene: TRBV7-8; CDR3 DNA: TGTGCCAGCAGCTCCGGCTGGGGGTCTGGAAACACCATATATTTT; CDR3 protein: CASSSGWGSGNTIYF
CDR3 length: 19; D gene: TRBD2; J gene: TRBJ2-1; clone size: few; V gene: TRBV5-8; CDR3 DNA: TGTGCCAGCAGCAGGGATCCCCCACTAGCGGGGGCTATTTACAATGAGCAGTTCTTC; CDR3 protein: CASSRDPPLAGAIYNEQFF
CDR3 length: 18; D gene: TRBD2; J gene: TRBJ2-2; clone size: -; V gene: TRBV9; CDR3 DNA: TGTGCCAGCAGCCACCAGACTAGGACGGGGGGGAACACCGGGGAGCTGTTTTTT; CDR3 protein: CASSHQTRTGGNTGELFF
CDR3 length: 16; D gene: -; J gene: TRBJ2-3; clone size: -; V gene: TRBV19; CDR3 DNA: TGTGCCAGTTGTATAGTAACTACTACTAGCACAGATACGCAGTATTTT; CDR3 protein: CASCIVTTTSTDTQYF
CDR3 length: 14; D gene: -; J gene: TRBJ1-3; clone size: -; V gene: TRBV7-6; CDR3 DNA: TGTGCCAGCAGCTTAGAGGCAGCTGGGGACACCATATATTTT; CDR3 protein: CASSLEAAGDTIYF
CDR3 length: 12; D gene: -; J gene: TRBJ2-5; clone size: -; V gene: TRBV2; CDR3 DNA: TGTGCCAGCGGGCCTTTGGTGGAGACCCAGTACTTC; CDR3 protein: CASGPLVETQYF